This TCR beta chain was captured in a study of type 1 regulatory T cells. Whole-study context: This in vitro CD4 product, T-allo10, is enriched for Tr1 cells and alloantigen-specific.

TCRdb reanalysed the reads using MiXCR and keeps one entry per CDR3 protein. The repertoire holds roughly 71,000 distinct CDR3 sequences, around 68% seen once, with 7.6% in the top ten. This clonotype was seen just once. No antigen is known for it. The ends were cut back, 1 base at V and 5 bases at J, with 12 bases in the middle. This CDR3 is built from 13 residues. Looked up from germline, CDR1 is DFQATT and CDR2 is SNEGSKA (reference sequence). V is TRBV20-1 and J is TRBJ2-7, with D perhaps TRBD2 (7 bases). Input material: cultured T cells, either the whole culture or a sorted T cell fraction (not recorded which). Subset in this sample: Tr1-enriched cell product generated in vitro against host alloantigens. This clonotype originated in a human donor in good health. CDR3 in DNA: TGCAGTGCTAGAGGAATAGGGGGGGACGAGCAGTACTTC. Residues: CSARGIGGDEQYF.